The clone carrying this TCR beta chain was observed many times. TCRdb analysed the 5' RACE reads with MiXCR anew, one entry per CDR3 protein. The sample consists of under 55,000 distinct CDR3 sequences, roughly 7.3% of them appearing once. With 4 bases removed from V and 6 bases from J, the gap between germline ends came to 6 bases. CDR3 size: 11 residues. Germline assignment: CDR1 SQVTM and CDR2 ANQGSEA. The sample is drawn from a study of CD8 T cells in ankylosing spondylitis. The material sequenced was blood, either unsorted or a sorted T cell fraction (not recorded which). This TCR was sampled from a female donor with ankylosing spondylitis or in good health (not recorded which). The rearrangement links TRBV29-1 to TRBJ2-2, with D tentatively TRBD1 (6 bases). CDR3 coding DNA: TGCAGCGTTGCAGGGGCCGGGGAGCTGTTTTTT. Translating it yields CSVAGAGELFF.